This TCR beta chain was found in a study of blood T cells in healthy people across ages. Only a few counts were recorded for this clonotype. In germline, CDR1 is SQVTM, CDR2 ANQGSEA. The CDR3 length is 15 residues. A second roughly 6 to 12 cycle PCR used barcoded and J-beta primers. Via MiXCR, TCRdb re-called the 5' RACE reads, giving one row per CDR3 protein. The table records about 750,000 distinct CDR3 sequences, 53% of them present only once. Sequencing was performed on blood. This sequence joins TRBV29-1 and TRBJ2-1; 9 bases agree with TRBD2. The TCR originated in a man older than 75 in good health. The CDR3 DNA reads as TGCACGCTCCTCCTGGCGGGAGGGACCTACAATGAGCAGTTCTTC. This gives the protein CTLLLAGGTYNEQFF.